This note documents a single T cell receptor beta chain sequence. These data originate in a study of CD4+ T cells in melanoma. This CDR3 region has 14 residues. The junction had 4 bases not matched to a gene; V was cut back by 4 bases and J by 3 bases. Germline values: CDR1 KGHSH, CDR2 LQKENI. Libraries were prepared by immunoSEQ multiplex PCR; TCRdb keeps only in-frame clonotypes and omits some of them. The table includes more than 110,000 clones, nearly 95% detected once. This TCR was sampled from a human donor with melanoma. This chain joins TRBV18 and TRBJ1-1; 8 positions agree with TRBD1. CDR3 sequence (DNA): TGTGCCAGCTCACAAACGACAGGGGACACTGAAGCTTTCTTT. Translation: CASSQTTGDTEAFF.